These 17 T cell receptor beta chains were sequenced from one sample in a study of T cell repertoires and leukemia-associated antigens. A single record per CDR3 protein comes from TCRdb applying MiXCR to the 5' RACE reads. The sample lists roughly 10,000 distinct CDR3 sequences; approximately 43% were seen once. Antigens for these TCRs are unknown. The material sequenced was CD3+ T cells sorted from blood and cultured. These receptors came from a female donor in good health.

This clonotype was found a few times. The rearrangement joins TRBV29-1 to TRBJ1-2; 7 bases agree with TRBD1. The CDR3 covers 14 residues. Unmatched junction bases numbered 9, after V lost 0 bases and J lost 8 bases. The germline CDR1 and CDR2 sequences are SQVTM and ANQGSEA. Here the CDR3 reads CSVEEGGGGSGYTF. DNA for the CDR3: TGCAGCGTTGAAGAGGGAGGGGGCGGCTCCGGCTACACCTTC.

This chain joins TRBV21-1 and TRBJ2-5; the table's D call TRBD2 went unverified against the DNA. TRBV21-1 is reported as a pseudogene. This CDR3 has 18 amino acids. Written as DNA, the CDR3 is TGTGCCAGCAGCATAGGGACTAGCGGGAACAATCTTCAAGAGACCCAGTACTTC. As protein: CASSIGTSGNNLQETQYF.

Points on this clonotype: This may stem from a read error, because a much larger clone lies one nucleotide away. The chain has TRBV12-3 or TRBV12-4 and TRBJ2-5; 8 bases are a match to TRBD2. The V and J ends lost 6 bases and 7 bases, in that order; junction bases with no gene match: 13. The CDR3 is 15 amino acids. CDR3 loop: CASSRTSRSRGTQYF. In DNA form, the CDR3 reads TGTGCCAGCAGCCGGACTAGCAGGAGTAGAGGGACCCAGTACTTC.

The V and J genes are TRBV7-2 and TRBJ2-7; 7 bases are shared with TRBD2. Trimming at V came to 1 base and at J to 2 bases, leaving 5 bases not matched to a gene. CDR1 and CDR2 from the germline V gene are SGHTA and FQGNSA. CDR3 length: 15 residues. As DNA, the CDR3 is TGTGCCAGCAGCTTAGAGGTAGCGGGCCCCTACGAGCAGTACTTC. It codes for CASSLEVAGPYEQYF.

This clonotype has ten or more counts. This rearrangement joins TRBV11-2 to TRBJ2-1, with 11 positions matching TRBD2. The CDR3 consists of 15 residues. The junction had 6 bases not matched to a gene; V was cut back by 4 bases and J by 7 bases. Germline V gene sequence: CDR1 SGHAT, CDR2 FQNNGV. The CDR3, as DNA: TGTGCCAGCAGCTCTACTAGCGGGAGAAATAATGAGCAGTTCTTC. Its protein product is CASSSTSGRNNEQFF. Variable domain in full (rest from reference TRBV11-2 and TRBJ2-1): EAGVAQSPRYKIIEKRQSVAFWCNPISGHATLYWYQQILGQGPKLLIQFQNNGVVDDSQLPKDRFSAERLKGVDSTLKIQPAKLEDSAVYLCASSSTSGRNNEQFFGPGTRLTVL.

This chain joins TRBV5-8 and TRBJ1-5; D is perhaps TRBD1 (5 bases). CDR1 is SGHTS and CDR2 is YDEGEE in the germline V gene. Trimming took 1 base from V and 0 from J, leaving 8 bases between them. The CDR3 length is 15 residues. CDR3 loop: CASSLRQYSNQPQHF. Written as DNA, the CDR3 is TGTGCCAGCAGCTTGAGACAGTATAGCAATCAGCCCCAGCATTTT.

This clonotype was seen a handful of times. The chain links TRBV6-4 to TRBJ2-3, with D perhaps matching TRBD1 or TRBD2 (5 bases each). The germline CDR1 and CDR2 sequences are MRHNA and SNTAGT. V was shortened by 3 bases and J by 3 bases, with 7 bases between the two germline ends. This CDR3 is built from 13 residues. The CDR3 bases are TGTGCCAGCAGTGAGGGGGAGACAGATACGCAGTATTTT. It codes for CASSEGETDTQYF.

This clonotype counts as medium-sized. The J gene is TRBJ1-1, the V gene TRBV28; D possibly corresponds to TRBD1 (5 bases). Germline V gene data show CDR1 as MDHEN and CDR2 as SYDVKM. The CDR3 runs to 14 residues. Trimming pared 2 bases from V and 3 bases from J, leaving 10 bases between. The chain's CDR3 is CASSLDSDYTEAFF. The DNA for the CDR3 is TGTGCCAGCAGTTTAGACAGCGACTACACTGAAGCTTTCTTT.

The chain has TRBV12-3 or TRBV12-4 and TRBJ2-7, with D perhaps matching TRBD2 (6 bases). The CDR3 runs 12 residues. V dropped 3 bases and J dropped 6 bases, with 9 bases sitting between them. The CDR3 nucleotides are TGTGCCAGCAGTTTGGGGGGACTCGAGCAGTACTTC. This gives the protein CASSLGGLEQYF.

This clonotype was observed at least ten times. A much larger clone differs by one base, so this may be a read error. The rearrangement joins TRBV20-1 to TRBJ2-7, with 14 bases aligning to TRBD2. The germline V gene encodes CDR1 DFQATT and CDR2 SNEGSKA (reference sequence). The CDR3 extends over 14 amino acids. The CDR3 region is CGGRLAGGVYEQYF. CDR3 DNA: TGCGGTGGACGACTAGCGGGAGGGGTCTACGAGCAGTACTTC.

The chain employs TRBV11-2 and TRBJ2-1, with TRBD2 matching 11 bases. Germline CDR1 reads SGHAT; CDR2 reads FQNNGV. Trimming cost V 0 bases and J 4 bases; bases outside gene matches: 2. The CDR3 has 16 residues. The CDR3 nucleotides are TGTGCCAGCAGCTTAGACCTAGCGGGAGGATACAATGAGCAGTTCTTC. Translation gives CASSLDLAGGYNEQFF.

This clonotype was detected only once. This chain connects TRBV29-1 to TRBJ2-1, with D perhaps given as TRBD1 or TRBD2 (5 bases each). This CDR3 region has 13 residues. The germline CDR1 and CDR2 sequences are SQVTM and ANQGSEA. V lost 7 bases, J lost 5 bases, and 15 bases lay in between. The CDR3 loop is CSAEPGTNNEQFF. In nucleotides, the CDR3 is TGCAGCGCCGAGCCAGGGACGAACAATGAGCAGTTCTTC.

In regard to this clonotype: The junction and the germline gene differ at one end; a read error may be behind it. J is TRBJ2-2 and V is TRBV2; possible D gene TRBD1, 6 bases. Germline V gene sequence: CDR1 SNHLY, CDR2 FYNNEI. The CDR3 is made up of 15 amino acids. CDR3 coding DNA: TGTGCCAGCACCTCGGAACAGGGCATTACCGGGGAGCCGCTTTTT. It yields the protein CASTSEQGITGEPLF.

This clonotype has only a few counts. The rearrangement links TRBV20-1 to TRBJ2-7, with D perhaps TRBD2 (6 bases). There are 12 residues in the CDR3. Trimming took 5 bases from V and 0 from J, leaving 8 bases between them. Germline CDR1 is DFQATT and CDR2 is SNEGSKA (reference sequence). CDR3 in amino acids: CSAGGISYEQYF. The CDR3 nucleotides read TGCAGTGCTGGCGGGATCTCCTACGAGCAGTACTTC.

The table lists this clonotype with a count of one. At one of its ends the junction is not consistent with the germline gene, which may arise from a read error. The chain employs TRBV29-1 and TRBJ2-1; 12 bases line up with TRBD2. The CDR3 is made up of 14 amino acids. CDR1 and CDR2 from the germline V gene are SQVTM and ANQGSEA. The CDR3 is CGVVPSGRVSEQFF. Written as DNA, the CDR3 is TGCGGCGTTGTCCCTAGCGGGAGGGTCAGTGAGCAGTTCTTC.

The V gene is TRBV18, the J gene TRBJ2-7; D possibly uses TRBD1 or TRBD2 (6 bases each). Germline CDR1 KGHSH, CDR2 LQKENI. The CDR3 loop spans 15 amino acids. This CDR3 is CTNSPWNRDLREQYF. CDR3 in DNA: TGTACCAATTCACCCTGGAACAGGGACTTACGGGAGCAGTACTTC.

J is TRBJ2-5 and V is TRBV20-1; 13 bases agree with TRBD2. V was clipped by 3 bases and J by 0 bases; unmatched bases: 7. The V gene's germline CDR1 is DFQATT and CDR2 SNEGSKA (reference sequence). This CDR3 is 17 amino acids long. CDR3 region: CSASAPGLAGNQETQYF. The CDR3 nucleotides are TGCAGTGCTAGCGCCCCGGGACTAGCGGGGAACCAAGAGACCCAGTACTTC.